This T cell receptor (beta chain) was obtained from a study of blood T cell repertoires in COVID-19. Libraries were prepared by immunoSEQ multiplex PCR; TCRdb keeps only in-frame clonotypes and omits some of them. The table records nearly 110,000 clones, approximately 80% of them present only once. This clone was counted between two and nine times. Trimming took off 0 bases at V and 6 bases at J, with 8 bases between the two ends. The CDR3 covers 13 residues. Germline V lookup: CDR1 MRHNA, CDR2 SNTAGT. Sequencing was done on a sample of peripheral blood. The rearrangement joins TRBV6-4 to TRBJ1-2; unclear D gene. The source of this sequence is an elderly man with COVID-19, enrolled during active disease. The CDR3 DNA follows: TGTGCCAGCAGTGACTCAGGCGGTGATGGCTACACCTTC. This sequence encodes CASSDSGGDGYTF.